The clone carrying this T cell receptor (beta chain) occurred many times. The target antigen is unknown. These data originate in a study of identical twins. Whole-study results and caveats: Excess twin sharing in beta out-of-frame sequences was weaker. Findings depended on cross-sectional statistics rather than tracking the same donors.

This CDR3 is 16 amino acids long. The V end was cut by 8 bases, the J end by 4 bases, with 21 bases between. CDR1 and CDR2 (germline): MNHNS, SASEGT. TCRdb redid the calling of the 5' RACE reads with MiXCR, one entry per CDR3 protein. The table lists 700,000 or so distinct CDR3 sequences, roughly 8% of them singletons. The same data also went into a second study, on yellow fever vaccine responses in identical twins. In that study: On the reported evidence, twins' vaccine T cell responses seemed partly convergent and partly personalized.

The source material was PBMCs. The chain has TRBV6-1 and TRBJ1-5, with TRBD1 as a possible D gene (6 bases). The receptor's source is a woman aged 18-30 years in good health. The CDR3 region has the DNA TGTGCCAGCGCACCTTCCCCGCTGGGGGCAAATCAGCCCCAGCATTTT. Translation: CASAPSPLGANQPQHF.